This T cell receptor (beta chain) was captured by sequencing in a study of spatial heterogeneity in lung cancer. Germline lookup yields CDR1 SGHAT and CDR2 FQNNGV. CDR3 size: 20 residues. J was trimmed by 4 bases and V by 4 bases; bases with no gene match: 14. TCRdb reprocessed the 5' RACE reads via MiXCR and lists one record per CDR3 protein. The sample lists approximately 25,000 distinct CDR3 sequences; 3% to 3.5% were seen once. In its sample, this clonotype was seen many times. Time point described: sample taken at primary tumor resection. Whole RNA, isolated from tumor, nontumor lung or frozen PBMC, was sequenced without prior sorting.

This TCR was recovered from a female donor with early-stage non-small cell lung cancer. Sequenced material: PBMCs, taken at surgery. The gene calls are TRBV11-2 and TRBJ2-2, with 14 bases fitting TRBD2. The CDR3 DNA follows: TGTGCCAGCAGCTCCGTCCGACTAGCGGGAGGGCCTTTGGGCACCGGGGAGCTGTTTTTT. Translating gives CASSSVRLAGGPLGTGELFF.